What follows are 27 T cell receptor beta chains derived from one specimen sequenced in a study of identifying expanded T cells in peripheral blood. Generated by immunoSEQ multiplex PCR, the TCRdb table keeps only in-frame clones and is missing some. This sample yields around 100,000 clones, of which approximately 88% are seen a single time; about 6% belongs to the top ten. Sequences were obtained from blood. These receptor sequences come from a person between 18 and 69 years old in good health.

This clone has only one observation. The rearrangement uses TRBV29-1 and TRBJ1-1; D is uncertain. Germline assignment: CDR1 SQVTM and CDR2 ANQGSEA. Trimming cost V 4 bases and J 1 base, with 10 bases left between them. The CDR3 is 13 amino acids. The CDR3 nucleotides are TGCAGCGTTGGCGGTACTTGGAACACTGAAGCTTTCTTT. This encodes CSVGGTWNTEAFF.

The chain couples TRBV30 to TRBJ2-7; TRBD1 matches 8 bases. V was pared by 5 bases and J by 4 bases, with 7 bases of the junction left unmatched. The V gene's germline CDR1 is GTSNPN and CDR2 SVGIG (reference sequence). The CDR3 has 13 residues. This CDR3 reads CAWGTGNLYEQYF. The DNA of the CDR3 is TGTGCCTGGGGGACAGGCAACCTGTACGAGCAGTACTTC.

The chain recombines TRBV29-1 with TRBJ1-1; D call uncertain. Trimming left V 3 bases short and J 1 base short, with 6 bases between. Germline values: CDR1 SQVTM, CDR2 ANQGSEA. This CDR3 region has 12 residues. The CDR3 region is CSVDRTNTEAFF. CDR3 nucleotides: TGCAGCGTTGACAGGACGAACACTGAAGCTTTCTTT.

V gene TRBV30 combines with J gene TRBJ2-7, with D maybe TRBD1 (5 bases). CDR3 length: 14 amino acids. V was trimmed by 0 bases and J by 6 bases, leaving 15 bases between them. Germline-derived CDR1 and CDR2 are GTSNPN and SVGIG (reference sequence). CDR3 bases: TGTGCCTGGAGTGTCGGATTGGGGCTCTCCGAGCAGTACTTC. The encoded protein is CAWSVGLGLSEQYF. Full variable domain (remainder filled in from reference TRBV30 and TRBJ2-7): SQTIHQWPATLVQPVGSPLSLECTVEGTSNPNLYWYRQAAGRGLQLLFYSVGIGQISSEVPQNLSASRPQDRQFILSSKKLLLSDSGFYLCAWSVGLGLSEQYFGPGTRLTVT.

The chain is built from TRBV6-1 and TRBJ1-5, with 8 bases that match TRBD1. Germline V gene sequence: CDR1 MNHNS, CDR2 SASEGT. CDR3 size: 14 residues. Losses at the gene ends were 2 bases for V and 4 bases for J; bases not matched to a gene: 1. Written as DNA, the CDR3 is TGTGCCAGCAGTGAAAGGACAGGGAATCAGCCCCAGCATTTT. Translation gives CASSERTGNQPQHF.

The chain joins TRBV10-2 to TRBJ1-1; 9 bases align to TRBD1. Germline V gene data show CDR1 as WSHSY and CDR2 as SAAADI. With 3 bases clipped from V and 4 bases from J, the junction kept 9 bases outside the gene matches. The length of the CDR3 is 16 residues. The DNA for the CDR3 is TGCGCCAGCAGTGATGGACAGGGGATCCTCGGCACTGAAGCTTTCTTT. This sequence encodes CASSDGQGILGTEAFF.

V gene TRBV7-3 combines with J gene TRBJ2-1, with D possibly being TRBD1 (5 bases). The ends were cut back, 1 base at V and 7 bases at J, with 14 bases in the middle. Germline V gene lookup returns CDR1 SGHTA and CDR2 FQGTGA. The CDR3 is 15 amino acids. CDR3 nucleotides: TGTGCCAGCAGCTTAATGGCAGGGCGTTGGAATGAGCAGTTCTTC. Residues: CASSLMAGRWNEQFF.

The rearrangement uses TRBV6-5 and TRBJ2-1, with TRBD1 identical over 8 bases. The V gene end was trimmed by 5 bases and the J gene end by 10 bases; junction bases not matched to a gene: 13. The CDR3 is made up of 15 amino acids. The germline CDR1 and CDR2 sequences are MNHEY and SVGAGI. In DNA, the CDR3 is TGTGCCAGCAGTGCCCGGACAGGGTCGGAAGTCGAGCAGTTCTTC. Translated: CASSARTGSEVEQFF.

The CDR3 DNA sequence: TGTGCCTGGAGTGTAGGCGGAAGCTCCTACGAGCAGTACTTC. This encodes CAWSVGGSSYEQYF. This chain links TRBV30 with TRBJ2-7; no reliable D call. The germline V gene has CDR1 GTSNPN and CDR2 SVGIG (reference sequence). The CDR3 loop spans 14 amino acids. V lost 0 bases, J lost 0 bases, and 9 bases lay in between. The variable domain in full, completed from reference TRBV30 and TRBJ2-7, reads SQTIHQWPATLVQPVGSPLSLECTVEGTSNPNLYWYRQAAGRGLQLLFYSVGIGQISSEVPQNLSASRPQDRQFILSSKKLLLSDSGFYLCAWSVGGSSYEQYFGPGTRLTVT.

The rearrangement links TRBV5-1 to TRBJ1-6; 9 bases are shared with TRBD1. Germline CDR1 SGHRS, CDR2 YFSETQ. V dropped 0 bases and J dropped 3; count of bases not matched to a gene: 1. This CDR3 comprises 16 residues. The CDR3 spells CASSLGDRVYNSPLHF. DNA for the CDR3: TGCGCCAGCAGCTTGGGGGACAGGGTCTATAATTCACCCCTCCACTTT.

The chain links TRBV15 to TRBJ1-1; D is uncertain. The CDR3 loop spans 12 amino acids. V was cut by 2 bases and J by 2 bases, with 3 bases left in between. Germline-derived CDR1 and CDR2 are LNHNV and YYDKDF (reference sequence). Here the CDR3 DNA reads TGTGCCACCAGCAGAATTAACACTGAAGCTTTCTTT. Its translation is CATSRINTEAFF.

The gene calls are TRBV27 and TRBJ2-7; 12 positions agree with TRBD2. CDR3 length equals 18 residues. Germline V gene lookup returns CDR1 MNHEY and CDR2 SMNVEV (reference sequence). V lost 1 base, J lost 2 bases, and 9 bases stayed unmatched. CDR3 amino acids: CASSLFGLAGKLPYEQYF. The CDR3, as DNA: TGTGCCAGCAGTTTATTCGGACTAGCGGGGAAGTTACCCTACGAGCAGTACTTC.

This chain links TRBV9 with TRBJ2-1; weak D call: TRBD2 (5 bases). CDR3 length equals 16 residues. V gave up 0 bases and J gave up 6 bases, with 16 bases separating them. Per the germline V gene, CDR1 is SGDLS and CDR2 is YYNGEE. The CDR3 spells CASSVGSGRAGNEQFF. The CDR3 DNA sequence: TGTGCCAGCAGCGTAGGTTCGGGTCGTGCGGGCAATGAGCAGTTCTTC. The full variable domain, its missing parts supplied by reference TRBV9 and TRBJ2-1, is DSGVTQTPKHLITATGQRVTLRCSPRSGDLSVYWYQQSLDQGLQFLIQYYNGEERAKGNILERFSAQQFPDLHSELNLSSLELGDSALYFCASSVGSGRAGNEQFFGPGTRLTVL.

The V call is TRBV7-8, the J call TRBJ1-4; 8 positions match TRBD1. Trimming at V came to 5 bases and at J to 7 bases, leaving 6 bases not matched to a gene. Germline lookup yields CDR1 SGHVS and CDR2 FQNEAQ. The CDR3 length is 14 residues. The DNA of the CDR3 is TGTGCCAGCAGCCCGGACAGGGTTAGTGAAAAACTGTTTTTT. Amino acid sequence: CASSPDRVSEKLFF.

The J gene is TRBJ2-1, the V gene TRBV7-9, with TRBD2 as a possible D gene (5 bases). The V gene's germline CDR1 is SEHNR and CDR2 FQNEAQ (reference sequence). CDR3 length: 16 residues. The V end lost 5 bases, the J end lost 8 bases, and 22 bases lay between the germline ends. The CDR3 DNA follows: TGTGCCAGCAGCCTAAGGTGGGATGGAGGTGTGCATGAGCAGTTCTTC. Amino acids: CASSLRWDGGVHEQFF.

The chain has TRBV11-2 and TRBJ2-3; D remains ambiguous. This CDR3 contains 14 residues. Germline CDR1 is SGHAT and CDR2 is FQNNGV. V was trimmed by 2 bases and J by 1 base, leaving 7 bases between them. DNA for the CDR3: TGTGCCAGCAGCTTATATGGCGGCACAGATACGCAGTATTTT. Protein sequence: CASSLYGGTDTQYF.

The chain joins TRBV10-3 to TRBJ1-1; unclear D gene. The germline CDR1 and CDR2 sequences are ENHRY and SYGVKD. V was cut by 7 bases and J by 4 bases, with 13 bases left in between. The CDR3 runs to 13 residues. The CDR3 here is CAIMDRPGTEAFF. The CDR3 DNA reads TGTGCCATCATGGACCGGCCGGGCACTGAAGCTTTCTTT.

The chain combines TRBV5-6 with TRBJ1-5, with 7 bases fitting TRBD1. CDR3 length: 15 residues. The V segment lost 0 bases and the J segment 7 bases; nucleotides outside the gene matches: 7. Germline V gene sequence: CDR1 SGHDT, CDR2 YYEEEE. The CDR3 here is CASSLGRGRLQPQHF. CDR3 bases: TGTGCCAGCAGCTTGGGGAGGGGGCGGTTACAGCCCCAGCATTTT.

The chain carries TRBV16 and TRBJ1-1, with a tentative D call TRBD1 (5 bases). The CDR3 runs to 14 residues. V lost 1 base, J lost 4 bases, and 10 bases lay in between. Germline CDR1 and CDR2: KGHSY and FQNENV. The CDR3 loop is CASSQLSGGTEAFF. Here the CDR3 DNA reads TGTGCCAGCAGCCAATTAAGCGGGGGCACTGAAGCTTTCTTT.

This sequence joins TRBV27 and TRBJ1-1; unclear D gene. Trimming removed 2 bases from V and 4 bases from J, with 11 bases in between. This CDR3 is 14 amino acids long. Germline loops: CDR1 MNHEY, CDR2 SMNVEV (reference sequence). The CDR3 is CASSLIYTGTEAFF. Here the CDR3 DNA reads TGTGCCAGCAGTTTAATATACACGGGCACTGAAGCTTTCTTT.

The rearrangement joins TRBV30 to TRBJ1-2; possible D gene TRBD1, 6 bases. V lost 1 base, J lost 5 bases, and 14 bases lay in between. Germline CDR1 and CDR2: GTSNPN and SVGIG (reference sequence). This CDR3 region has 14 residues. The CDR3 coding sequence is TGTGCCTGGAGTGGTGGCGGACAGATATATGGCTACACCTTC. The encoded protein is CAWSGGGQIYGYTF.

This chain connects TRBV15 to TRBJ2-5, with 9 positions matching TRBD1. CDR1 and CDR2 (germline): LNHNV, YYDKDF (reference sequence). The CDR3 contains 16 residues. V lost 0 bases to trimming and J lost 5 bases; unmatched junction nucleotides: 7. The CDR3 coding sequence is TGTGCCACCAGCAGAGATCCCGGGACAGGGTTTGAGACCCAGTACTTC. This translates into CATSRDPGTGFETQYF.

V usage is TRBV4-1 and J usage is TRBJ2-7; TRBD2 aligns across 7 bases. The V gene end was trimmed by 0 bases and the J gene end by 6 bases; junction bases not matched to a gene: 17. CDR3 size: 18 residues. The germline gives CDR1 MGHRA, CDR2 YSYEKL. Written as DNA, the CDR3 is TGCGCCAGCAGCCAAGAGGATGGACGGGGCGGGAGAGTGCGCGAGCAGTACTTC. It specifies CASSQEDGRGGRVREQYF.

The chain combines TRBV7-9 with TRBJ2-7; D may be TRBD2 (5 bases). Germline V lookup: CDR1 SEHNR, CDR2 FQNEAQ (reference sequence). Trimming took 3 bases from V and 7 from J, leaving 19 bases between them. CDR3 length: 15 residues. The CDR3 sequence: CASSFGGLTLGEQYF. The CDR3 DNA reads as TGTGCCAGCAGCTTCGGCGGGTTGACCCTTGGGGAGCAGTACTTC.

The rearrangement joins TRBV19 to TRBJ2-7; D perhaps matches TRBD1 (6 bases). The germline gives CDR1 LNHDA, CDR2 SQIVND (reference sequence). V was shortened by 3 bases and J by 0 bases, with 12 bases between the two germline ends. CDR3 length: 15 residues. The CDR3 loop reads CASSIKQGISYEQYF. CDR3 bases: TGTGCCAGTAGTATCAAACAGGGTATCTCCTACGAGCAGTACTTC.

The chain recombines TRBV30 with TRBJ2-1; the match to TRBD1 covers 8 bases. V trimming: 2 bases; J trimming: 8 bases; junction bases outside the gene matches: 8. The CDR3 is 14 amino acids. Germline CDR1 reads GTSNPN; CDR2 reads SVGIG (reference sequence). The CDR3 spells CAWSNGQGGHEQFF. As DNA, the CDR3 is TGTGCCTGGAGTAACGGACAGGGTGGTCATGAGCAGTTCTTC.

The rearrangement links TRBV27 to TRBJ1-1; perhaps TRBD1 as D (5 bases). V gave up 3 bases and J gave up 1 base, with 9 bases separating them. From germline, CDR1 is MNHEY and CDR2 SMNVEV (reference sequence). CDR3 length: 14 amino acids. The CDR3 bases are TGTGCCAGCAGTTTTCGGCAGGGGAACACTGAAGCTTTCTTT. Translation gives CASSFRQGNTEAFF.